The 19 T cell receptor beta chains listed next were all sequenced from one sample in a study of regulatory dendritic cells for organ transplantation. Here immunoSEQ multiplex PCR was the method, and the copy in TCRdb shows in-frame clones only, minus some. In the table there are approximately 28,000 clones, more than 65% of which are singletons. Sequencing was done on a sample of naive CD8+ T cells from blood. Sample subset: CD45RA+ naive T cells. These receptor sequences come from a human donor in good health.

The rearrangement uses TRBV10-3 and TRBJ2-7, with a possible D match to TRBD2 (6 bases). The CDR3 is made up of 15 amino acids. Trimming stripped 6 bases from V and 5 bases from J, with 20 bases between. Germline assignment: CDR1 ENHRY and CDR2 SYGVKD. CDR3 protein: CAIRTARRGRDEQYF. The DNA for the CDR3 is TGTGCCATCAGGACAGCCCGGAGGGGTAGGGACGAGCAGTACTTC.

V is TRBV19 and J is TRBJ2-2; weak D call: TRBD2 (5 bases). From germline, CDR1 is LNHDA and CDR2 SQIVND (reference sequence). V lost 1 base to trimming and J lost 5 bases, with 14 bases between them. This CDR3 region has 16 residues. CDR3 bases: TGTGCCAGTAGTATAGCCGGCGGCGGGCGGACCGGGGAGCTGTTTTTT. Encoded protein: CASSIAGGGRTGELFF.

CDR3: CASSQLSTGVGEKLFF. The CDR3 nucleotides read TGCGCCAGCAGCCAATTATCGACAGGGGTGGGAGAAAAACTGTTTTTT. The rearrangement links TRBV4-1 to TRBJ1-4, with TRBD1 matching 8 bases. V was clipped by 2 bases and J by 8 bases; unmatched bases: 10. Germline V gene sequence: CDR1 MGHRA, CDR2 YSYEKL. This CDR3 spans 16 amino acids.

This chain joins TRBV11-2 and TRBJ2-1, with unresolved D. The V end was cut by 1 base, the J end by 7 bases, with 2 bases between. Germline-derived CDR1 and CDR2 are SGHAT and FQNNGV. The CDR3 is made up of 11 amino acids. In DNA, the CDR3 is TGTGCCAGCAGCTTAGCTAATGAGCAGTTCTTC. Translating gives CASSLANEQFF. Complete variable domain (other parts from reference TRBV11-2 and TRBJ2-1): EAGVAQSPRYKIIEKRQSVAFWCNPISGHATLYWYQQILGQGPKLLIQFQNNGVVDDSQLPKDRFSAERLKGVDSTLKIQPAKLEDSAVYLCASSLANEQFFGPGTRLTVL.

V is TRBV6-5 and J is TRBJ2-5, with D tentatively TRBD1 (6 bases). Trimming took 5 bases from V and 5 from J, leaving 18 bases between them. Germline V gene sequence: CDR1 MNHEY, CDR2 SVGAGI. The CDR3 loop spans 15 amino acids. The CDR3 DNA is TGTGCCAGCAGTCCTGGACAGTCGCAGCCGGAGACCCAGTACTTC. Its translation: CASSPGQSQPETQYF.

The V gene is TRBV6-1, the J gene TRBJ2-5, with 10 bases lining up with TRBD1. The CDR3 has 13 residues. The V gene end was trimmed by 6 bases and the J gene end by 3 bases; junction bases not matched to a gene: 1. Germline-derived CDR1 and CDR2 are MNHNS and SASEGT. CDR3 sequence (DNA): TGTGCCAGCAGGGACAGGGGGGAAGAGACCCAGTACTTC. It is translated as CASRDRGEETQYF.

This chain uses TRBV12-2 with TRBJ2-7; the table's D call TRBD1 went unverified against the DNA. TRBV12-2 is assigned pseudogene status. This CDR3 comprises 18 residues. The CDR3 region has the DNA TGTGCAAGTCGCTTAGCGTTGATCGAGGGGGGCCCAGGGGGAGAGCAGTACTTC. It is translated as CASRLALIEGGPGGEQYF.

The CDR3 nucleotides are TGTGCCAGTAGTCCGGGACAGGGGGTTTTAACTAGCTACAATGAGCAGTTCTTC. Residues: CASSPGQGVLTSYNEQFF. The chain carries TRBV19 and TRBJ2-1; 11 bases line up with TRBD1. Trimming at V came to 5 bases and at J to 3 bases, leaving 12 bases not matched to a gene. CDR1 and CDR2 from the germline V gene are LNHDA and SQIVND (reference sequence). This CDR3 has 18 residues.

The chain carries TRBV2 and TRBJ1-1; D call uncertain. The CDR3 loop spans 12 amino acids. V was shortened by 7 bases and J by 10 bases, with 16 bases between the two germline ends. Germline assignment: CDR1 SNHLY and CDR2 FYNNEI. For the CDR3, the DNA is TGTGCCAGCATGATTGAGGGTGGAGGAGCTTTCTTT. Residues: CASMIEGGGAFF. The whole variable domain, filled in from reference TRBV2 and TRBJ1-1, reads EPEVTQTPSHQVTQMGQEVILRCVPISNHLYFYWYRQILGQKVEFLVSFYNNEISEKSEIFDDQFSVERPDGSNFTLKIRSTKLEDSAMYFCASMIEGGGAFFGQGTRLTVV.

CDR3 DNA: TGCGCCAGCAGCCTTTACCTAGGCCACACTGAAGCTTTCTTT. It translates to CASSLYLGHTEAFF. The chain combines TRBV4-1 with TRBJ1-1; no firm D call. The CDR3 is 14 residues long. Germline CDR1 and CDR2: MGHRA and YSYEKL. V lost 4 bases and J lost 3, with 12 bases in between.

This clone was found a few times. The V gene is TRBV11-2, the J gene TRBJ2-1, with 12 positions matching TRBD1. Germline assignment: CDR1 SGHAT and CDR2 FQNNGV. The CDR3 consists of 15 residues. V lost 3 bases to trimming and J lost 7 bases; unmatched junction nucleotides: 4. In DNA form, the CDR3 reads TGTGCCAGCAGCTTTCCGGGACAGGGGGCAAATGAGCAGTTCTTC. Protein product: CASSFPGQGANEQFF. The full variable domain, completed using reference TRBV11-2 and TRBJ2-1, is EAGVAQSPRYKIIEKRQSVAFWCNPISGHATLYWYQQILGQGPKLLIQFQNNGVVDDSQLPKDRFSAERLKGVDSTLKIQPAKLEDSAVYLCASSFPGQGANEQFFGPGTRLTVL.

V is TRBV28 and J is TRBJ1-6; 7 nucleotides agree with TRBD1. CDR1 and CDR2 (germline): MDHEN, SYDVKM. The CDR3 runs 14 residues. V lost 4 bases and J lost 4; bases outside the gene matches: 1. DNA of the CDR3: TGTGCCAGCAGTTGGGACAGATATAATTCACCCCTCCACTTT. This sequence encodes CASSWDRYNSPLHF.

The gene calls are TRBV11-1 and TRBJ2-5, with 10 nucleotides matching TRBD2. This CDR3 has 15 residues. Germline CDR1 reads SGHAT; CDR2 reads FQDESV (reference sequence). Trimming took 1 base from V and 5 from J; bases not matched to a gene: 4. CDR3 protein: CASSLERGGRETQYF. The CDR3 bases are TGTGCCAGCAGCTTAGAGCGGGGGGGCCGGGAGACCCAGTACTTC.

The V gene is TRBV9, the J gene TRBJ2-1, with TRBD2 identical over 9 bases. After removal of 3 bases from V and 3 bases from J, the junction contained 7 bases not matched to a gene. Germline CDR1 reads SGDLS; CDR2 reads YYNGEE. The CDR3 is 16 residues long. The CDR3 DNA is TGTGCCAGCAGCGATGACATAGCGGGGGACTACAATGAGCAGTTCTTC. This encodes CASSDDIAGDYNEQFF.

The chain carries TRBV6-5 and TRBJ2-1; a possible D gene is TRBD2 (7 bases). Germline V CDR1 and CDR2: MNHEY, SVGAGI. The CDR3 has 14 residues. Trimming took off 5 bases at V and 2 bases at J, with 10 bases between the two ends. The CDR3 region is CASSGGATYNEQFF. CDR3 nucleotide sequence: TGTGCCAGCAGTGGGGGGGCCACCTACAATGAGCAGTTCTTC.

The V and J genes are TRBV12-5 and TRBJ2-1; TRBD1 aligns across 9 bases. The CDR3 has 17 amino acids. CDR1 and CDR2 from the germline V gene are LGHNT and FRNRAP. V shed 6 bases, J shed 4 bases, and the junction held 13 bases outside the gene matches. CDR3 in amino acids: CASGGDRATGLYNEQFF. For the CDR3, the DNA is TGTGCTAGTGGGGGGGACAGGGCAACCGGATTATACAATGAGCAGTTCTTC.

The chain links TRBV15 to TRBJ1-1; D is unclear. Trimming took off 4 bases at V and 1 base at J, with 16 bases between the two ends. The CDR3 runs to 16 residues. The germline gives CDR1 LNHNV, CDR2 YYDKDF (reference sequence). The CDR3 loop is CATSKPWQASNTEAFF. The CDR3 bases are TGTGCCACCAGCAAACCTTGGCAGGCTTCGAACACTGAAGCTTTCTTT.

The rearrangement joins TRBV29-1 to TRBJ2-2; TRBD2 matches 11 bases. The CDR3 runs to 18 residues. Germline CDR1 is SQVTM and CDR2 is ANQGSEA. J lost 0 bases, V lost 1 base, and 7 bases had no gene match. CDR3 residues: CSVEVGTSGLPNTGELFF. CDR3 nucleotide sequence: TGCAGCGTTGAAGTTGGGACTAGCGGTCTACCGAACACCGGGGAGCTGTTTTTT.

This chain uses TRBV11-1 with TRBJ2-3; tentatively, D is TRBD2 (6 bases). Germline CDR1 SGHAT, CDR2 FQDESV (reference sequence). V was trimmed by 5 bases and J by 1 base, leaving 19 bases between them. This CDR3 is 17 amino acids long. This chain's CDR3 is CASSPVTGTSGTDTQYF. The CDR3 coding sequence is TGTGCCAGCAGCCCTGTAACCGGGACTTCTGGCACAGATACGCAGTATTTT.